These T cell receptor beta chains were read from a single sample in a study of T cells in Graves' hyperthyroidism and ophthalmopathy. TCRdb re-called the multiplex PCR reads with MiXCR, one entry per CDR3 protein. Of a few hundred thousand distinct CDR3 sequences listed, roughly 20% are singletons. Material for sequencing was blood. These receptor sequences come from a man aged 18 to 29 with Graves' hyperthyroidism. Both conserved end residues are part of each CDR3. Fields, in order: clone size, V gene, J gene, D gene, CDR3 DNA, CDR3 protein. The D gene is left open where the match is weak. Expanded clones get a size class; other rows say once, few or many, or leave the size out.

clone_size: -; v_call: TRBV4-1; j_call: TRBJ1-2; d_call: -; cdr3_nt: TGCGCCAGCAGCCAAGGTCGTCAGAACTATGGCTACACCTTC; cdr3_aa: CASSQGRQNYGYTF
clone_size: many; v_call: TRBV24-1; j_call: TRBJ2-2; d_call: -; cdr3_nt: TGTGCCACCAGACTCGGGGAGCCCGCGGAGCTGTTTTTT; cdr3_aa: CATRLGEPAELFF
clone_size: few; v_call: TRBV6-1; j_call: TRBJ1-3; d_call: TRBD1; cdr3_nt: TGTGCCAGCAGTCCGGGGGACAGGGTTGGAAACACCATATATTTT; cdr3_aa: CASSPGDRVGNTIYF
clone_size: many; v_call: TRBV6-5; j_call: TRBJ1-3; d_call: -; cdr3_nt: TGTGCCAGCGTTCAGGGAGTCTCTGGAAACACCATATATTTT; cdr3_aa: CASVQGVSGNTIYF
clone_size: -; v_call: TRBV12-3/TRBV12-4; j_call: TRBJ1-3; d_call: TRBD1; cdr3_nt: TGTGCCAGCAGTCTAGGGCCCGGGACAGGAACCATATATTTT; cdr3_aa: CASSLGPGTGTIYF
clone_size: -; v_call: TRBV6-2/TRBV6-3; j_call: TRBJ1-3; d_call: -; cdr3_nt: TGTGCCATCAGTTCGTCCGCCGGGGCATATTTT; cdr3_aa: CAISSSAGAYF
clone_size: many; v_call: TRBV5-1; j_call: TRBJ2-6; d_call: -; cdr3_nt: TGCGCCAGCAGCTTACAGGGCGCCTCTGGGGCCAACGTCCTGACTTTC; cdr3_aa: CASSLQGASGANVLTF
clone_size: many; v_call: TRBV5-1; j_call: TRBJ1-2; d_call: -; cdr3_nt: TGCGCCAGCAGCTTGGAACGGTACGGCTATGGCTACACCTTC; cdr3_aa: CASSLERYGYGYTF
clone_size: many; v_call: TRBV10-3; j_call: TRBJ1-2; d_call: TRBD1; cdr3_nt: TGTGCCATCGCTCCCTCGGGACAGAACTATGGCTACACCTTC; cdr3_aa: CAIAPSGQNYGYTF
clone_size: -; v_call: TRBV7-8; j_call: TRBJ2-7; d_call: TRBD2; cdr3_nt: TGTGCCAGCGGGAAGAGCGGGAGAGGGAGCTACGAGCAGTACTTC; cdr3_aa: CASGKSGRGSYEQYF
clone_size: few; v_call: TRBV28; j_call: TRBJ1-1; d_call: -; cdr3_nt: TGTGCCAGCAGTTGGGGGAATACTGAAGCTTGCTTT; cdr3_aa: CASSWGNTEACF
clone_size: few; v_call: TRBV28; j_call: TRBJ2-6; d_call: -; cdr3_nt: TGTGCCAGCAGTTTATCCCCCGGCTCTGGGGCCAACGTCCTGACTTTC; cdr3_aa: CASSLSPGSGANVLTF
clone_size: many; v_call: TRBV11-2; j_call: TRBJ2-7; d_call: TRBD1; cdr3_nt: TGTGCCAGCAGCGCACGGACAGGGAGCTACGAGCAGTACTTC; cdr3_aa: CASSARTGSYEQYF
clone_size: -; v_call: TRBV6-1; j_call: TRBJ2-5; d_call: -; cdr3_nt: TGTGCCAGCAGGACCCCGGGGACACACCAAGAGACCCAGTACTTC; cdr3_aa: CASRTPGTHQETQYF
clone_size: many; v_call: TRBV20-1; j_call: TRBJ1-1; d_call: -; cdr3_nt: TGCAGTGCTAGAACGGGCCTCATGAACACTGAAGCTTTCTTT; cdr3_aa: CSARTGLMNTEAFF